A selection of T cell receptor beta chains follows, all from one sample in a study of regulatory T cells in long-lasting Graves disease. TCRdb called the multiplex PCR reads again in MiXCR, with one record for every CDR3 protein. The data contain 400,000 to 450,000 distinct CDR3 sequences, 14% to 15% of them singletons. These records were also assigned to another study, of T cells in Graves' hyperthyroidism and ophthalmopathy.

The sequencing here drew on peripheral blood mononuclear cells (PBMCs), taken at new diagnosis, from a patient treated with antithyroid drugs. The receptors originated from a woman aged 30 to 39 with Graves disease. Each CDR3 is given with its conserved first and last residue. D genes are given only for firm matches. The size field is filled for only some rows; it gives once, few, many or a size class.

J | D | V | size | DNA | CDR3
TRBJ2-1 | TRBD2 | TRBV5-6 | . | TGTGCCAGCAGCTTGGAGGCTAGCGGGAGCCATGAGCAGTTCTTC | CASSLEASGSHEQFF
TRBJ2-1 | TRBD2 | TRBV7-3 | many | TGTGCCAGCAGCCGAACCGGGACTAGCGGGAGAGGAGACAATGAGCAGTTCTTC | CASSRTGTSGRGDNEQFF
TRBJ2-7 | . | TRBV27 | many | TGTGCCAGCCTAGGAGGGGGGCCCTCCTACGAGCAGTACTTC | CASLGGGPSYEQYF
TRBJ1-2 | . | TRBV5-1 | few | TGCGCCAGCAGCCAGCTGGGGGGCGGCTATGGCTACACCTTC | CASSQLGGGYGYTF
TRBJ2-5 | . | TRBV18 | many | TGTGCCAGCTCACCTTCCGGACCGACTAAAAGTCCGGCCCAGTACTTC | CASSPSGPTKSPAQYF
TRBJ2-3 | . | TRBV28 | . | TGTGCCAGCAGTTCCCGGGTAGCCCCTTCAACAGATACGCAGTATTTT | CASSSRVAPSTDTQYF
TRBJ2-1 | TRBD2 | TRBV12-3/TRBV12-4 | . | TGTGCCAGCAGTTTAATCCCGGGACTAGCGGGAGGGCCAGCAAGCAATGAGCAGTTCTTC | CASSLIPGLAGGPASNEQFF
TRBJ2-7 | . | TRBV7-6 | many | TGTGCCAGCAGCTTCGGTCGAGCGGACCTCTACGAGCAGTACTTC | CASSFGRADLYEQYF
TRBJ2-1 | . | TRBV12-3/TRBV12-4 | many | TGTGCCAGCAGCCCTGGAGAGAATGAGCAGTTCTTC | CASSPGENEQFF
TRBJ1-2 | TRBD1 | TRBV7-8 | many | TGTGCCAGCAGCCCAGGGGGGGCTAACTATGGCTACACCTTC | CASSPGGANYGYTF
TRBJ2-5 | . | TRBV3-1 | many | TGTGCCAGCAGCCTAGCTTACCCTTCCGGGACTGCTACGGAGACCCAGTACTTC | CASSLAYPSGTATETQYF
TRBJ2-1 | . | TRBV3-1 | many | TGTGCCAGCAGCCAAGATCTTCGGGGGAGGCGGGATGAGCAGTTCTTC | CASSQDLRGRRDEQFF
TRBJ1-1 | . | TRBV11-3 | many | TGTGCCAGCAGCTTAGATACGAGGGAAGCTTTCTTT | CASSLDTREAFF
TRBJ2-2 | TRBD2 | TRBV27 | . | TGTGCCAGCAGTTTATCGGGACTAGCGGATTCGAACACCGGGGAGCTGTTTTTT | CASSLSGLADSNTGELFF
TRBJ1-5 | . | TRBV12-5 | . | TGTGCTAGTCGGTGGGGGAATCAGCCCCAGCATTTT | CASRWGNQPQHF
TRBJ1-5 | . | TRBV24-1 | few | TGTGCCACCAGTGATTTATTCGGGAATCAGCCCCAGCATTTT | CATSDLFGNQPQHF
TRBJ1-1 | TRBD1 | TRBV29-1 | few | TGCAGCGCCGGACAGGGGAGGAACACTGAAGCTTTCTTT | CSAGQGRNTEAFF
TRBJ2-5 | . | TRBV11-2 | many | TGTGCCAGCAGCTTAGTAGGGTTCCCAAAGACCCAGTACTTC | CASSLVGFPKTQYF
TRBJ2-3 | . | TRBV6-1 | many | TGTGCCAGCAGTGAAATGGATTTAGGGATGGGCACAGATACGCAGTATTTT | CASSEMDLGMGTDTQYF
TRBJ2-1 | . | TRBV7-2 | many | TGTGCCAGCAGCTTTGGGGGGGCAGATGAGCAGTTCTTC | CASSFGGADEQFF
TRBJ2-2 | TRBD2 | TRBV12-3/TRBV12-4 | . | TGTGCCAGCAGCCCCTCTGGACTAGCGGGACTCACCGGGGAGCTGTTTTTT | CASSPSGLAGLTGELFF
TRBJ2-5 | . | TRBV28 | few | TGTGCCAGCACGAGTCCCTCGACAGGAATCCAAGAGACCCAGTACTTC | CASTSPSTGIQETQYF
TRBJ2-5 | . | TRBV12-3/TRBV12-4 | many | TGTGCCAGCAGTAAGAAACTAGGGGTGGGGGACCAAGAGACCCAGTACTTC | CASSKKLGVGDQETQYF
TRBJ1-5 | TRBD1 | TRBV2 | . | TGTGCCAGCAGTGCCTCAGGACAGGGGAATCAGCCCCAGCATTTT | CASSASGQGNQPQHF
TRBJ2-5 | . | TRBV4-2 | many | TGTGCCAGCAGCCAAGGCGGGACGCACCAAGAGACCCAGTACTTC | CASSQGGTHQETQYF
TRBJ2-3 | TRBD1 | TRBV12-3/TRBV12-4 | many | TGTGCCAGCAGTCGCATGACAGGGGGCGGGACAGATACGCAGTATTTT | CASSRMTGGGTDTQYF
TRBJ2-2 | TRBD1 | TRBV19 | . | TGTGCCAGTAGCCCCCGGGACAGGGCAACCGGGGAGCTGTTTTTT | CASSPRDRATGELFF
TRBJ2-1 | TRBD2 | TRBV5-1 | . | TGCGCCAGCAGCTTGACTGGGGGGACTAGCGGAGACTACAATGAGCAGTTCTTC | CASSLTGGTSGDYNEQFF
TRBJ2-3 | . | TRBV28 | . | TGTGCCAGCAGTTTTATGATGGGGGGTACGCAGTATTTT | CASSFMMGGTQYF
TRBJ1-4 | TRBD1 | TRBV11-2 | few | TGTGCCAGCAGCTTAAGTTTACAGGGGGATGAAAAACTGTTTTTT | CASSLSLQGDEKLFF
TRBJ2-7 | TRBD2 | TRBV5-1 | many | TGCGCCAGCAGCCCCGGGACTAGCGGGTTCAACGAGCAGTACTTC | CASSPGTSGFNEQYF
TRBJ2-4 | . | TRBV20-1 | . | TGCAGTGCTAGATCCCCCGTTCAGACTGTACCTCGAGCCAAAAACATTCAGTACTTC | CSARSPVQTVPRAKNIQYF
TRBJ1-1 | . | TRBV12-3/TRBV12-4 | . | TGTGCCAGCAGTCAGACCTCCACTGAAGCTTTCTTT | CASSQTSTEAFF
TRBJ2-1 | TRBD2 | TRBV30 | few | TGTGCCTGGACCCTAGCGGGAGAGGGTGAGCAGTTCTTC | CAWTLAGEGEQFF
TRBJ2-7 | . | TRBV18 | many | TGTGCCAGTTCATCAGGGGCCTACGAGCAGTACTTC | CASSSGAYEQYF
TRBJ2-7 | . | TRBV7-8 | many | TGTGCCAGCAGCTTAGCAGACGGAACCTACGAGCAGTACTTC | CASSLADGTYEQYF
TRBJ2-7 | TRBD2 | TRBV2 | many | TGTGCCAGCAGTGGCCGACTAGCGGGAGAGGGTTACGAGCAGTACTTC | CASSGRLAGEGYEQYF
TRBJ2-2 | TRBD1 | TRBV27 | . | TGTGCCAGCAGTTTACGGCACAGGGGATCGTCCGGGGAGCTGTTTTTT | CASSLRHRGSSGELFF
TRBJ2-7 | TRBD1 | TRBV5-1 | many | TGCGCCAGCAGCACATACCGGGACAGGGGCTCCTACGAGCAGTACTTC | CASSTYRDRGSYEQYF
TRBJ2-3 | TRBD2 | TRBV9 | . | TGTGCCAGCAGCTGTCCGAATAGCGGGAAGTGCTCAGATACGCAGTATTTT | CASSCPNSGKCSDTQYF
TRBJ1-5 | . | TRBV28 | . | TGTGCCAGCAGTTTGGGAGTTGCTGGGGATCAGCCCCAGCATTTT | CASSLGVAGDQPQHF
TRBJ1-3 | . | TRBV19 | . | TGTGCCAGTAGTACCTCGGACAGCGCTGGAAACACCATATATTTT | CASSTSDSAGNTIYF
TRBJ2-7 | . | TRBV7-8 | many | TGTGCCAGCAGCTCAGACTTAGGGACGGAGAGCTACGAGCAGTACTTC | CASSSDLGTESYEQYF
TRBJ2-7 | TRBD1 | TRBV20-1 | many | TGCAGTGCCTTACAGGGGAACGAGCAGTACTTC | CSALQGNEQYF
TRBJ2-3 | . | TRBV20-1 | few | TGCAGTGCTAGACCCACGAAGAAAACTCTAGATACGCAGTATTTT | CSARPTKKTLDTQYF
TRBJ2-7 | . | TRBV15 | . | TGTGCCACCAGCAGAGCGGTAGCAGGAGTAGGGTCGCGCGAGCAGTACTTC | CATSRAVAGVGSREQYF
TRBJ2-4 | . | TRBV6-1 | once | TGTGCCAGCAAGACGGCCCTAGCCAAAAACATTCAGTACTTC | CASKTALAKNIQYF
TRBJ1-1 | . | TRBV9 | many | TGTGCCAGCAGCGTAGTCGTCGGCTCAATGAACACTGAAGCTTTCTTT | CASSVVVGSMNTEAFF
TRBJ2-6 | TRBD1 | TRBV2 | few | TGTGCCAGCAGTGTGACAGGGCTGGCCTCTGGGGCCAACGTCCTGACTTTC | CASSVTGLASGANVLTF